The 8 T cell receptor beta chains reported below all come from one sample, sequenced in a study of CD8+ T cells in alopecia areata. The sample's treatment: oral pan-JAK inhibitor, 5-10 mg twice daily. Extracted from the samples, RNA was reverse transcribed into cDNA to serve as the sequencing template. Clones were read by immunoSEQ multiplex PCR, and TCRdb kept only the in-frame ones, dropping some. The sample comprises around 100,000 clones, 70% to 90% of which are singletons, and around 10% rests with the top ten. Here the sequenced sample was CD8+ T cells sorted from blood, taken between weeks 30 and 35, from a patient treated with tofacitinib. These receptors were collected from a human donor with alopecia areata.

The chain combines TRBV7-9 with TRBJ2-7; TRBD1 aligns across 10 bases. V was clipped by 3 bases and J by 5 bases; unmatched bases: 4. The CDR3 is 14 residues long. CDR1 and CDR2 (germline): SEHNR, FQNEAQ (reference sequence). Here the CDR3 reads CASSFGTGVHEQYF. CDR3 DNA sequence: TGTGCCAGCAGCTTCGGGACAGGGGTCCACGAGCAGTACTTC. The full variable domain, completed using reference TRBV7-9 and TRBJ2-7, is DTGVSQNPRHKITKRGQNVTFRCDPISEHNRLYWYRQTLGQGPEFLTYFQNEAQLEKSRLLSDRFSAERPKGSFSTLEIQRTEQGDSAMYLCASSFGTGVHEQYFGPGTRLTVT.

J is TRBJ2-3 and V is TRBV27, with a tentative D call TRBD2 (5 bases). Germline lookup yields CDR1 MNHEY and CDR2 SMNVEV (reference sequence). CDR3 length: 15 residues. With 2 bases removed from V and 4 bases from J, the gap between germline ends came to 13 bases. The CDR3 DNA reads TGTGCCAGCAGTTTAGATGGAGGAGGAGCAGATACGCAGTATTTT. This sequence encodes CASSLDGGGADTQYF.

This chain uses TRBV27 with TRBJ2-7; D perhaps matches TRBD1 (5 bases). With 5 bases removed from V and 1 base from J, the gap between germline ends came to 9 bases. The germline V gene encodes CDR1 MNHEY and CDR2 SMNVEV (reference sequence). The CDR3 totals 13 residues. The CDR3 loop is CASSPQGSYEQYF. In DNA form, the CDR3 reads TGTGCCAGCAGTCCCCAGGGTTCCTACGAGCAGTACTTC.

CDR3 residues: CASESATNEKLFF. CDR3 bases: TGTGCCAGCGAGTCCGCAACTAATGAAAAACTGTTTTTT. The chain is built from TRBV2 and TRBJ1-4; D not resolved. V was shortened by 8 bases and J by 0 bases, with 7 bases between the two germline ends. The CDR3 consists of 13 residues. Germline V gene lookup returns CDR1 SNHLY and CDR2 FYNNEI.

This clone was detected a few times. V gene TRBV29-1 combines with J gene TRBJ1-1; the match to TRBD1 covers 8 bases. The length of the CDR3 is 17 residues. Trimming took 6 bases from V and 0 from J; bases not matched to a gene: 15. Germline values: CDR1 SQVTM, CDR2 ANQGSEA. Here the CDR3 DNA reads TGCAGCGTCGTAACCAGGGGGCTCCGCTTAATGAACACTGAAGCTTTCTTT. This encodes CSVVTRGLRLMNTEAFF.

V and J are TRBV14 and TRBJ2-5; a weak D match, TRBD1 (6 bases). The CDR3 loop spans 18 amino acids. Trimming left V 0 bases short and J 5 bases short, with 22 bases between. Germline CDR1 SGHDN, CDR2 FVKESK. CDR3 in DNA: TGTGCCAGCAGCCAAGATGTTCGGTCAGGGGTTCTTTTCGAGACCCAGTACTTC. As protein: CASSQDVRSGVLFETQYF.

The chain is built from TRBV7-2 and TRBJ1-1, with D unresolved. Germline CDR1 reads SGHTA; CDR2 reads FQGNSA. The CDR3 sequence is 14 residues long. V gave up 1 base and J gave up 4 bases, with 10 bases separating them. The CDR3 DNA sequence: TGTGCCAGCAGCTTAGAGGCTATGGGCACTGAAGCTTTCTTT. It encodes CASSLEAMGTEAFF.

This chain joins TRBV16 and TRBJ2-7; 8 bases fit TRBD1. In germline, CDR1 is KGHSY, CDR2 FQNENV. After removal of 4 bases from V and 3 bases from J, the junction contained 8 bases not matched to a gene. There are 15 residues in the CDR3. CDR3 residues: CASSPWTGKDYEQYF. CDR3 DNA: TGTGCCAGCAGCCCATGGACAGGGAAGGACTACGAGCAGTACTTC.